This is a list of T cell receptor beta chains from one sample in a study of radiotherapy plus CTLA-4 blockade in lung cancer. The assay was immunoSEQ multiplex PCR, and TCRdb's table has in-frame clones only and misses some. The sample holds more than 90,000 clones, around 88% seen once. This specimen consisted of peripheral blood, obtained from a patient treated with radiotherapy plus ipilimumab. These receptors were collected from a human donor with non-small cell lung cancer that progressed on radiotherapy plus ipilimumab. Both conserved end residues are part of each CDR3. The D gene is left open where the match is weak. Clone size is stated in some rows and not others, as once, few, many or a class when expanded.

j_call v_call clone_size d_call cdr3_nt cdr3_aa
TRBJ1-1 TRBV5-1 once TRBD1 TGCGCCAGTACATCGGGACAGGGGATCATGAACACTGAAGCTTTCTTT CASTSGQGIMNTEAFF
TRBJ2-7 TRBV7-9 - - TGTGCCAGCAGCCCGCAGAAAAGCGTCGAGCAGTACTTC CASSPQKSVEQYF
TRBJ1-1 TRBV5-6 - - TGTGCCAGCAGCTCGAGCCCCTGGACAGAGAGGAGTGAAGCTTTCTTT CASSSSPWTERSEAFF
TRBJ1-2 TRBV7-9 - - TGTGCCAGCAGCCCCGTCTTTGGTCGAAATCCAAACTATGGCTACACCTTC CASSPVFGRNPNYGYTF
TRBJ2-1 TRBV4-1 once TRBD2 TGCGCCAGCAGCCAAGAGGGAGGGAGGGTTGATGAGCAGTTCTTC CASSQEGGRVDEQFF
TRBJ2-7 TRBV2 - - TGTGCCAGCACGGATTCCTACGAGCAGTACTTC CASTDSYEQYF
TRBJ1-1 TRBV18 - - TGTGCCAGCTCCGCGGGGGTAGGCGCTTTCTTT CASSAGVGAFF
TRBJ2-2 TRBV5-1 - - TGCGCCAGCAGCTTGGACGGAGCCAGCAACACCGGGGAGCTGTTTTTT CASSLDGASNTGELFF
TRBJ1-1 TRBV5-1 - - TGCGCCAGCAGCTTGGTGGTCGACACTGAAGCTTTCTTT CASSLVVDTEAFF
TRBJ2-1 TRBV1 once - TGCACCAGCAGCCCCATAGCGGGAGTGTGCAATGAGCAGTTCTTC CTSSPIAGVCNEQFF
TRBJ2-7 TRBV18 once - TGTGCCAGCTCACCGGCCAGCGTGTCCTACGAGCAGTACTTC CASSPASVSYEQYF
TRBJ1-1 TRBV18 - TRBD1 TGTGCCAGCTCACCGGGACAGGGGGCCGGGAACACTGAAGCTTTCTTT CASSPGQGAGNTEAFF
TRBJ2-3 TRBV5-4 - TRBD2 TGTGCCAGCAGCTTGAGAAGTAGCGGGAGCACAGATACGCAGTATTTT CASSLRSSGSTDTQYF
TRBJ2-7 TRBV5-1 - - TGCGCCAGCAGCCCGACAGGTTTTGGTAGCTACGAGCAGTACTTC CASSPTGFGSYEQYF
TRBJ2-1 TRBV9 - - TGTGCCAGCAGCGTAGCTTCGGAGAACAATGAGCAGTTCTTC CASSVASENNEQFF
TRBJ2-3 TRBV5-6 - - TGTGCCAGCAGCTCGCAGGGCGTACAAAATACGCAGTATTTT CASSSQGVQNTQYF
TRBJ1-1 TRBV14 few - TGTGCCAGCAGCCAAGGGCTGGGACAAATAAACACTGAAGCTTTCTTT CASSQGLGQINTEAFF
TRBJ1-1 TRBV30 - - TGTGCCTGGGGCAGGACATTCGAGACCAAAGGGGAAGCTTTCTTT CAWGRTFETKGEAFF
TRBJ1-5 TRBV6-6 - - TGTGCCAGCAGTTACGGCTCCGGGGGCGTCAATCAGCCCCAGCATTTT CASSYGSGGVNQPQHF